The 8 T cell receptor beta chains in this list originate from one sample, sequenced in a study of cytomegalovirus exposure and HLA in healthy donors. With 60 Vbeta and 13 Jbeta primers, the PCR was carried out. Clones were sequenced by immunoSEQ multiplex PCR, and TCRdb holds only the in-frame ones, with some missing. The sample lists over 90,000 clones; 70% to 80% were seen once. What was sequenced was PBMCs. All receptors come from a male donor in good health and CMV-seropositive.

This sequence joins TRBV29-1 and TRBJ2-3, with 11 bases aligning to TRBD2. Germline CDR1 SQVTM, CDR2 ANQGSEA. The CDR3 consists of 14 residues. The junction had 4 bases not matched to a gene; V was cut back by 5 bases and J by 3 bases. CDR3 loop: CSVLAGGLTDTQYF. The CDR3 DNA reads TGCAGCGTTTTAGCGGGAGGGCTAACAGATACGCAGTATTTT.

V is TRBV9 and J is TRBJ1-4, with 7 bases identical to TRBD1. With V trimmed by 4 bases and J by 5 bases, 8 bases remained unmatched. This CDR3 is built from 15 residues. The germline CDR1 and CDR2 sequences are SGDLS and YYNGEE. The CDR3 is CASSNSGGHNEKLFF. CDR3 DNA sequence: TGTGCCAGCAGCAATTCAGGGGGGCACAATGAAAAACTGTTTTTT.

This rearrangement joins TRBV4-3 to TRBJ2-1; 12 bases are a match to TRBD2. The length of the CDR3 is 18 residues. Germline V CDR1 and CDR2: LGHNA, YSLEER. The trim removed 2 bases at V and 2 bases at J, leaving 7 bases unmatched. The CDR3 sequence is CASSQRLAGGPPYNEQFF. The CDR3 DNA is TGCGCCAGCAGCCAAAGGCTAGCGGGAGGGCCTCCCTACAATGAGCAGTTCTTC.

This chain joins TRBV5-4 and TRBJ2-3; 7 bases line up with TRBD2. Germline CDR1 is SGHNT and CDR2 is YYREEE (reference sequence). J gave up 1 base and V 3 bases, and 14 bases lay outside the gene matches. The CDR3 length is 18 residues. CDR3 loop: CASSSARAGGGGTDTQYF. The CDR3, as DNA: TGTGCCAGCAGCTCGGCCAGGGCTGGGGGAGGGGGCACAGATACGCAGTATTTT.

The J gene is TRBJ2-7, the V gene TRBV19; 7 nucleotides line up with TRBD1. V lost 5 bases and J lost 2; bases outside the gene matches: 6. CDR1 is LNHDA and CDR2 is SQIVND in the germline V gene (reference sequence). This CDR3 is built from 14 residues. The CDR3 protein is CASSFRDRPYEQYF. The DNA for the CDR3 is TGTGCCAGTAGTTTCCGGGACAGACCCTACGAGCAGTACTTC.

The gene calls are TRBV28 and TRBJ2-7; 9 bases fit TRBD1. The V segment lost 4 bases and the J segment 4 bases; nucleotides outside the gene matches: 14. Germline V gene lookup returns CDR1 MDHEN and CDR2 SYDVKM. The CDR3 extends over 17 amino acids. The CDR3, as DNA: TGTGCCAGCAGTTGGACAGGGGTCGCAACGGATCCTTACGAGCAGTACTTC. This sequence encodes CASSWTGVATDPYEQYF.

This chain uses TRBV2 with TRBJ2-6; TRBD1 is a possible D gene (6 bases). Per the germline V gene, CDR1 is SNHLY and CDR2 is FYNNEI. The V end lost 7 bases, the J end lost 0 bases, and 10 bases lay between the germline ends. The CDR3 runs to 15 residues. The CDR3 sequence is CASTTGLSGANVLTF. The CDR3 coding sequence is TGTGCCAGCACGACAGGCCTCTCTGGGGCCAACGTCCTGACTTTC. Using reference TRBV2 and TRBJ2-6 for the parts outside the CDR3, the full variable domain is EPEVTQTPSHQVTQMGQEVILRCVPISNHLYFYWYRQILGQKVEFLVSFYNNEISEKSEIFDDQFSVERPDGSNFTLKIRSTKLEDSAMYFCASTTGLSGANVLTFGAGSRLTVL.

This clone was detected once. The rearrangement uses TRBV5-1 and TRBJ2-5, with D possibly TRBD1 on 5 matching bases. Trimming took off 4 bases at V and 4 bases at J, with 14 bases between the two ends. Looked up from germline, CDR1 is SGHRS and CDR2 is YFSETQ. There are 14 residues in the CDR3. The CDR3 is CASSLGDLRETQYF. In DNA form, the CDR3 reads TGCGCCAGCAGCCTAGGGGATCTGAGAGAGACCCAGTACTTC.